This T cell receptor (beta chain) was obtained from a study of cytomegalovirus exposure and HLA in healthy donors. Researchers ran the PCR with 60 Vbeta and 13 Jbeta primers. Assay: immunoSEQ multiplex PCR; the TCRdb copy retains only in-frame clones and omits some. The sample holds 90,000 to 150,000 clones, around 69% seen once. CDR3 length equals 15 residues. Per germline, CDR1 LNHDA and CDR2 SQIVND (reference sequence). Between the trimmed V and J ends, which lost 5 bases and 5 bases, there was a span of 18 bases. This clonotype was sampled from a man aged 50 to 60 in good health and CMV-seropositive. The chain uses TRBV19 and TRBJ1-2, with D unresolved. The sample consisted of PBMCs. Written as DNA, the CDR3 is TGTGCCAGTAGTGCTCGACACTCGGAGGCATATGGCTACACCTTC. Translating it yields CASSARHSEAYGYTF.